Given below is one T cell receptor (beta chain) in context. Regarding donors, all were healthy bone marrow donors. This sample is part of a study of cytomegalovirus exposure and HLA in healthy donors. PCR used 60 Vbeta primers and 13 Jbeta primers. Method: immunoSEQ multiplex PCR; TCRdb's copy keeps in-frame clones and lacks some. In the table there are 100,000 to 150,000 clones, over 65% of which are singletons. Per germline, CDR1 SGDLS and CDR2 YYNGEE. V lost 4 bases and J 1 base, leaving 14 bases between the germline ends. The CDR3 has 15 residues. This sequence originates from a man aged 25-40 years in good health and CMV-seronegative. This rearrangement joins TRBV9 to TRBJ1-1; D remains unclear. The sequencing input was PBMCs. The CDR3 spells CASSPASGKNTEAFF. Here the CDR3 DNA reads TGTGCCAGCAGCCCCGCATCGGGGAAGAACACTGAAGCTTTCTTT.